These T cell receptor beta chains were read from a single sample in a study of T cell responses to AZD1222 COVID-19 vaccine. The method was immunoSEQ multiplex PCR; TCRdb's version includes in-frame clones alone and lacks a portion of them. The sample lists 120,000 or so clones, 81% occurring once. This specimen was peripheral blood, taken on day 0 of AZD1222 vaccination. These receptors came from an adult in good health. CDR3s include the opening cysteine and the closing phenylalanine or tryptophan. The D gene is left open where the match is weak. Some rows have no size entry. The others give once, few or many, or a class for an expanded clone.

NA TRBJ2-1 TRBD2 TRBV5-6 TGTGCCAGCAGCTTGAGGTTCGCGGGAGTAGGATACAATGAGCAGTTCTTC CASSLRFAGVGYNEQFF
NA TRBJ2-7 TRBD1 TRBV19 TGTGCCAGTAGTTTTTCCGGGACAGGAGCCTACGAGCAGTACTTC CASSFSGTGAYEQYF
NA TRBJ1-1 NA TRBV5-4 TGTGCCAGCAGCTTGAACTGGGGCTCTGAAGCTTTCTTT CASSLNWGSEAFF
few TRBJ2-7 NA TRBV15 TGTGCCACCAGCAGAGCCCTAAGTACTGCCTACGAGCAGTACTTC CATSRALSTAYEQYF
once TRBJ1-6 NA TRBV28 TGTGCCAGCAGTTTATGGCGAGCCTCGGCCCTCCACTTT CASSLWRASALHF
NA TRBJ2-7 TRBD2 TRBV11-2 TGTGCCAGCAGCTTGGCGACTAGCGGCTACGAGCAGTACTTC CASSLATSGYEQYF
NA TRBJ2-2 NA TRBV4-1 TGCGCCAGCAGCCAAGAGCGGACCGGGGAGCTGTTTTTT CASSQERTGELFF
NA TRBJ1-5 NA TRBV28 TGTGCCAGCAGCGGACCTGCGGCCGGTCAGCAGCCCCAGCATTTT CASSGPAAGQQPQHF
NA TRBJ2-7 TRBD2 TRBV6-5 TGTGCCAGCAGTTCGGGACTAGCGGGAGGGCCGGAGTACTTC CASSSGLAGGPEYF
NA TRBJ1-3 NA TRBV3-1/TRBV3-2 TGTGCCAGCAGCCAAGGCCAGGTCTCTGGAAACACCATATATTTT CASSQGQVSGNTIYF
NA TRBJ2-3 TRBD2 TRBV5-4 TGTGCCAGCAGCTCGAAGCGGGGGGCCTACACAGATACGCAGTATTTT CASSSKRGAYTDTQYF
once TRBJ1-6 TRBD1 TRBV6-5 TGTGCCAGCAGTTTCCGGGACAGAAGTTCACCCCTCCACTTT CASSFRDRSSPLHF
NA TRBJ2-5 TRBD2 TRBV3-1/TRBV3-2 TGTGCCAGCAGCCAACCTATCCTAGCGGGGGGGCCTACCCAGTACTTC CASSQPILAGGPTQYF
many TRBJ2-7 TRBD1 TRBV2 TGTGCCAGCCGTCTACAGGGGGCCGAGCAGTACTTC CASRLQGAEQYF
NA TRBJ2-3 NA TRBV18 TGTGCCAGCTCACCAGGGTTCGGCACAGATACGCAGTATTTT CASSPGFGTDTQYF
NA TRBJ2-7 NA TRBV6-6 TGTGCCAGCAGAACGTCCCGGGGGTCCTCCTACGAGCAGTACTTC CASRTSRGSSYEQYF
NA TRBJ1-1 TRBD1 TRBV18 TGTGCCAGCTCACCGGACAGGGGGCGGGAGACTGAAGCTTTCTTT CASSPDRGRETEAFF
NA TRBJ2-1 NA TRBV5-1 TGCGCCAGCAGCTTGGGGGCCCCCTCAGGTGAGCAGTTCTTC CASSLGAPSGEQFF
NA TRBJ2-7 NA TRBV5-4 TGTGCCAGCAGCTTGTATGCAGGTAGCTCCTACGAGCAGTACTTC CASSLYAGSSYEQYF
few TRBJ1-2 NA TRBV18 TGTGCCAGCTCACCAATGGAGGACTATGGCTACACCTTC CASSPMEDYGYTF
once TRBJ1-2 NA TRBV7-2 TGTGCCAGCAGCTTAGATGGGGAGCAACCACTCTATGGCTACACCTTC CASSLDGEQPLYGYTF
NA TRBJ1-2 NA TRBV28 TGTGCCAGCAGCGGTCACTATGGCTACACCTTC CASSGHYGYTF
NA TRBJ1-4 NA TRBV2 TGTGCCAGCAGTGACAACAGGGCAACTAATGAAAAACTGTTTTTT CASSDNRATNEKLFF
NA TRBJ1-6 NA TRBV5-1 TGCGCCAGCAAAGGCGGGGGCGATAATTCACCCCTCCACTTT CASKGGGDNSPLHF
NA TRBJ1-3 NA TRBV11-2 TGTGCCAGCAGCCTGTGGAGAAACACCATATATTTT CASSLWRNTIYF
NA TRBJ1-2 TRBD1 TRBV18 TGTGCCAGCTCGCCGGGACAGGGGAATAACTATGGCTACACCTTC CASSPGQGNNYGYTF
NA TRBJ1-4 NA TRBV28 TGTGCCAGCAGCAGAGGGGGGGACGAAAAACTGTTTTTT CASSRGGDEKLFF
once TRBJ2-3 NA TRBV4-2 TGTGCCAGCAGCCAAGACCTACCAGATACGCAGTATTTT CASSQDLPDTQYF
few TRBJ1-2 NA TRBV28 TGTGCCAGCAGTCCCCAACCCGGGACTGGGTATGGCTACACCTTC CASSPQPGTGYGYTF
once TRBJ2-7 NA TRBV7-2 TGTGCCAGCCTGGCCTGGGGGCCCTCCACCTCCTACGAGCAGTACTTC CASLAWGPSTSYEQYF
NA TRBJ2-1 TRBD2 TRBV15 TGTGCCACCAGCAGAGCTAGCGGGGCCAACAATGAGCAGTTCTTC CATSRASGANNEQFF
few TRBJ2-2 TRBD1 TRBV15 TGTGCCACCAGCAGAGATATTAGGACAGGGGGTACCGGGGAGCTGTTTTTT CATSRDIRTGGTGELFF
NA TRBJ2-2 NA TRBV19 TGTGCCAGCCGCTTAGGGGGAGCGAACACCGGGGAGCTGTTTTTT CASRLGGANTGELFF
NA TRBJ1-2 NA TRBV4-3 TGCGCCAGCAGCCCTCCAGGAGGGGGCTACACCTTC CASSPPGGGYTF
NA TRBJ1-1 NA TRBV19 TGTGCCAGTACCCGAACGGGGCATATGAACACTGAAGCTTTCTTT CASTRTGHMNTEAFF
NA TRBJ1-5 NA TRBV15 TGTGCCACCAGCATAGACAATCAGCCCCAGCATTTT CATSIDNQPQHF
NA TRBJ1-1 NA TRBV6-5 TGTGCCAGCAGTTACGATGGGGGCGCTGGCACTGAAGCTTTCTTT CASSYDGGAGTEAFF
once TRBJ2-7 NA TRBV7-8 TGTGCCAGCAGCCAGACTAGCTCCTACGAGCAGTACTTC CASSQTSSYEQYF
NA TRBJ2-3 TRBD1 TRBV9 TGTGCCAGCAGCGACCGGGACAGGGGTACAGATACGCAGTATTTT CASSDRDRGTDTQYF
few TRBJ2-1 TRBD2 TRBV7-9 TGTGCCAGCAGCCCTTCAGCTACGGGAGGTGGTAGGTACAATGAGCAGTTCTTC CASSPSATGGGRYNEQFF
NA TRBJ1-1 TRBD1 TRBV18 TGTGCCAGCTCACCGGGACAGATGAACACTGAAGCTTTCTTT CASSPGQMNTEAFF
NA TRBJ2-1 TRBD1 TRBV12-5 TGTGCTAGTGGTGACAGGGGGGCCCGTTACAATGAGCAGTTCTTC CASGDRGARYNEQFF
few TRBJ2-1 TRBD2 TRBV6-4 TGTGCCAGCAAAGTAGCGGGGGACTACAATGAGCAGTTCTTC CASKVAGDYNEQFF
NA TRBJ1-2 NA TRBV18 TGTGCCAGCTCACCCGGGCAGGGACGGAGATTTCAATATGGCTACACCTTC CASSPGQGRRFQYGYTF
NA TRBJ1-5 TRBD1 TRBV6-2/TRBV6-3 TGTGCCAGCAGTTACTGGGGACAGGGAGCGGGGGCCAATCAGCCCCAGCATTTT CASSYWGQGAGANQPQHF
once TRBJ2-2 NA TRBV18 TGTGCCAGCTCACCACTGTCCCAGTCGAACACCGGGGAGCTGTTTTTT CASSPLSQSNTGELFF
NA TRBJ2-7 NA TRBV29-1 TGCAGCGTTGAATTGGAGGGGTCCTACGAGCAGTACTTC CSVELEGSYEQYF
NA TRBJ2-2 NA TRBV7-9 TGTGCCAGCAGCTTTCCCCTCATGACCGGGGAGCTGTTTTTT CASSFPLMTGELFF
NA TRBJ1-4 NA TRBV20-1 TGCAGTGCTAGAGATAAGAGAAAACTGTTTTTT CSARDKRKLFF
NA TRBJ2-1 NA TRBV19 TGTGCCAGTACTGTAGTGGGACCATCACAATCAGATGAGCAGTTCTTC CASTVVGPSQSDEQFF
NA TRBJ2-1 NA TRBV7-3 TGTGCCAGCAGCTCGGTCGGGGGTAATGAGCAGTTCTTC CASSSVGGNEQFF
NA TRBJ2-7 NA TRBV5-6 TGTGCCAGCAGCTTGGGAACGGGGGTATCCTACGAGCAGTACTTC CASSLGTGVSYEQYF